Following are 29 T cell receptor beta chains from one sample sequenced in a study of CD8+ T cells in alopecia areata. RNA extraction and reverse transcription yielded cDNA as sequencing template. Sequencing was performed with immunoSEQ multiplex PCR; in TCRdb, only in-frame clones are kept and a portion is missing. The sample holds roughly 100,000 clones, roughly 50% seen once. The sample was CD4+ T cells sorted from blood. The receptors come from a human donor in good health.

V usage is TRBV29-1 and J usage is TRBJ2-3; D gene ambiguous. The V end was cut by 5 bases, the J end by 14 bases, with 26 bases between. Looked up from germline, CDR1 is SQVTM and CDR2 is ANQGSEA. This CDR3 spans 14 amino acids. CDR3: CSVSPLALTHPTYF. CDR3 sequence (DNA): TGCAGCGTTAGTCCTCTCGCCCTCACTCATCCGACGTATTTT.

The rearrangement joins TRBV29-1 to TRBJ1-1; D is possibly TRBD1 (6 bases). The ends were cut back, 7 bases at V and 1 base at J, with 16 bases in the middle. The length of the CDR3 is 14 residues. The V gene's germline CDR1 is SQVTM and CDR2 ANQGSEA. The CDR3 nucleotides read TGCAGCGGCAAGAGGGGCAGGGGGAACACTGAAGCTTTCTTT. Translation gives CSGKRGRGNTEAFF. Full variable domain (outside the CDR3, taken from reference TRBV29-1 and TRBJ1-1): SAVISQKPSRDICQRGTSLTIQCQVDSQVTMMFWYRQQPGQSLTLIATANQGSEATYESGFVIDKFPISRPNLTFSTLTVSNMSPEDSSIYLCSGKRGRGNTEAFFGQGTRLTVV.

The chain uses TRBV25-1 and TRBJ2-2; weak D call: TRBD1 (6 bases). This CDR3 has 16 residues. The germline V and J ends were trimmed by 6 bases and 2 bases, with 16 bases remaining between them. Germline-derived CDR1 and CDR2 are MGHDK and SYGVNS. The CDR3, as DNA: TGTGCCAGCAGCGGACAGCCAGGAGATAACACCGGGGAGCTGTTTTTT. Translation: CASSGQPGDNTGELFF.

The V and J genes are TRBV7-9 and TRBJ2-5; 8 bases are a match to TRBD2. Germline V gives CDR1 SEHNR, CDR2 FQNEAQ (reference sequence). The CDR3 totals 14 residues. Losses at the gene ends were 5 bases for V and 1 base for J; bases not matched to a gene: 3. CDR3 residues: CASSQRGPQETQYF. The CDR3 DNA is TGTGCCAGCAGCCAGCGGGGGCCCCAAGAGACCCAGTACTTC.

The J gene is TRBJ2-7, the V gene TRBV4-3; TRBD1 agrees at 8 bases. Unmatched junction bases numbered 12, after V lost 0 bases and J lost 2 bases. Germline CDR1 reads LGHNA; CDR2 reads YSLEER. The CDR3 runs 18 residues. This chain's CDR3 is CASSQESHRTGLPYEQYF. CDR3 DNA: TGCGCCAGCAGCCAAGAGTCACACCGGACAGGGCTCCCCTACGAGCAGTACTTC.

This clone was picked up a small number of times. CDR3: CASSLTVSDPGLPMGIQYF. In nucleotides, the CDR3 is TGTGCCAGCAGCTTAACCGTTTCAGACCCCGGACTCCCTATGGGCATTCAGTACTTC. The chain carries TRBV7-2 and TRBJ2-4; D might be TRBD2 (5 bases). CDR3 size: 19 residues. With 2 bases removed from V and 9 bases from J, the gap between germline ends came to 29 bases. Germline-derived CDR1 and CDR2 are SGHTA and FQGNSA.

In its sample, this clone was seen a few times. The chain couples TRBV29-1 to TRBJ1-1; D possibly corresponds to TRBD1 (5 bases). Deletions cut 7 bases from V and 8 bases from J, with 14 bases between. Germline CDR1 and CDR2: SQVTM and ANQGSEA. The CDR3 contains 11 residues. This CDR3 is CSAVEGREAFF. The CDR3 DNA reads TGCAGCGCCGTGGAGGGGCGCGAAGCTTTCTTT.

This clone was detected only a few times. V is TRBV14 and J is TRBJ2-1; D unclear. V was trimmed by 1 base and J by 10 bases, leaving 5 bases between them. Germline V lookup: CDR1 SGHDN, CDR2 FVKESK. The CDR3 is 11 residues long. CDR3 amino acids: CASSQGYEQFF. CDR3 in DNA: TGTGCCAGCAGCCAAGGCTACGAGCAGTTCTTC.

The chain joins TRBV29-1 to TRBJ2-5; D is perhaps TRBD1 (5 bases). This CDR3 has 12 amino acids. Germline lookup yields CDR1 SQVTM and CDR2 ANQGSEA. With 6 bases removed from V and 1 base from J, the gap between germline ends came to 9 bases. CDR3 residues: CSVGRAQETQYF. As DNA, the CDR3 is TGCAGCGTCGGCAGGGCCCAAGAGACCCAGTACTTC. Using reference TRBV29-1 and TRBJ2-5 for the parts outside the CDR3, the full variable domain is SAVISQKPSRDICQRGTSLTIQCQVDSQVTMMFWYRQQPGQSLTLIATANQGSEATYESGFVIDKFPISRPNLTFSTLTVSNMSPEDSSIYLCSVGRAQETQYFGPGTRLLVL.

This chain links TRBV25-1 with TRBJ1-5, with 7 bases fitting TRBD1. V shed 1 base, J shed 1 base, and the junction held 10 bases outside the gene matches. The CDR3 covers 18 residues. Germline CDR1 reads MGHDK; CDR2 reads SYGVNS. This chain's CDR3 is CASSESATGWESNQPQHF. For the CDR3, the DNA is TGTGCCAGCAGTGAATCGGCGACAGGGTGGGAGAGCAATCAGCCCCAGCATTTT.

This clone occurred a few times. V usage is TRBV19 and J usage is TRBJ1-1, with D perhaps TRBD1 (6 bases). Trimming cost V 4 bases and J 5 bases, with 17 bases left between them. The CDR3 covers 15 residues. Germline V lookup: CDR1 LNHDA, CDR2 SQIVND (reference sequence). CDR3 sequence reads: CASSTLTGGSTEAFF. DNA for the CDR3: TGTGCCAGTAGTACTCTGACAGGTGGGTCTACTGAAGCTTTCTTT.

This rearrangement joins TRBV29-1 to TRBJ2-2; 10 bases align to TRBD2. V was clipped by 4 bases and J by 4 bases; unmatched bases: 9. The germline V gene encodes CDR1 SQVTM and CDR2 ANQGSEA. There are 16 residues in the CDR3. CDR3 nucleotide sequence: TGCAGCGTTGCATCTAGCGGGGGACCTAGCACCGGGGAGCTGTTTTTT. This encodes CSVASSGGPSTGELFF.

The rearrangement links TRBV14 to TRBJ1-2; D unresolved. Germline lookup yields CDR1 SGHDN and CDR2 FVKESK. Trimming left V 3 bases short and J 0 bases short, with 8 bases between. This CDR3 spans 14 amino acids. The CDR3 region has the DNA TGTGCCAGCAGCCAGGGGATCACTAACTATGGCTACACCTTC. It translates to CASSQGITNYGYTF.

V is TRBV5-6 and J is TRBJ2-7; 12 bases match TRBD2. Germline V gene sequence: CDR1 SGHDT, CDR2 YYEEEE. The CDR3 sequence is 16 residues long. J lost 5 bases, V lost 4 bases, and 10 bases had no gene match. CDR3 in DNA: TGTGCCAGCAGCACAGGCCTAGCGGGGGGGCTTGACGAGCAGTACTTC. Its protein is CASSTGLAGGLDEQYF.

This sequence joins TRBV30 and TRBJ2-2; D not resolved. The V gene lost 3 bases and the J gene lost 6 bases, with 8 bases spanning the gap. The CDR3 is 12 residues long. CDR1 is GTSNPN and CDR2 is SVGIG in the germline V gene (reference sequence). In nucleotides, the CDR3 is TGTGCCTGGAGATGGGTGGCCGGGGAGCTGTTTTTT. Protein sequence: CAWRWVAGELFF.

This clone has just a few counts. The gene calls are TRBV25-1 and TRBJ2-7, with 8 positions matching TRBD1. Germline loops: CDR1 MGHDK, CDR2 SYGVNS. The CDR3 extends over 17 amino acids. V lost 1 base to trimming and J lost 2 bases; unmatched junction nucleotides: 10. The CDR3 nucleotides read TGTGCCAGCAGTGAATCCCTTCCAACGGACAGGGCCTACGAGCAGTACTTC. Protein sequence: CASSESLPTDRAYEQYF.

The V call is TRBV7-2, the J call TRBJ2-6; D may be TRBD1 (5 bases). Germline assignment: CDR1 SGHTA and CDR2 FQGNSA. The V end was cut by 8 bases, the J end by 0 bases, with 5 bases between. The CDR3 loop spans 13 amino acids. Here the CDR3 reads CASQGSGANVLTF. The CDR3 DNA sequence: TGTGCCAGCCAGGGCTCTGGGGCCAACGTCCTGACTTTC. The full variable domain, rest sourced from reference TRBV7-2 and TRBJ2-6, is GAGVSQSPSNKVTEKGKDVELRCDPISGHTALYWYRQSLGQGLEFLIYFQGNSAPDKSGLPSDRFSAERTGGSVSTLTIQRTQQEDSAVYLCASQGSGANVLTFGAGSRLTVL.

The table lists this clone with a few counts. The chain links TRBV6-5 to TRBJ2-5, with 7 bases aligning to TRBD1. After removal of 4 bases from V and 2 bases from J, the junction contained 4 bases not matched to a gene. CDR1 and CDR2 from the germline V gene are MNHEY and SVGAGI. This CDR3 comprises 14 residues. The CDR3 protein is CASSLMTGQETQYF. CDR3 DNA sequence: TGTGCCAGCAGTTTGATGACAGGGCAAGAGACCCAGTACTTC.

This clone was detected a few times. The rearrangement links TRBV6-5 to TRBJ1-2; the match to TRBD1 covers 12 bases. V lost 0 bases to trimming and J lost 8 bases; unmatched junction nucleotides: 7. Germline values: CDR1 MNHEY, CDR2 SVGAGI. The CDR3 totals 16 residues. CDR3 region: CASSYSWGTGGGGYTF. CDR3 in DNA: TGTGCCAGCAGTTACTCGTGGGGGACAGGGGGCGGCGGCTACACCTTC.

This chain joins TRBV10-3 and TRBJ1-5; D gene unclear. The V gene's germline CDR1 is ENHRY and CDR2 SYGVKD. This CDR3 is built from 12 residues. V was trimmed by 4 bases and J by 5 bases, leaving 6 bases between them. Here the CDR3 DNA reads TGTGCCATCAGTGGGCCGGATCAGCCCCAGCATTTT. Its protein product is CAISGPDQPQHF.

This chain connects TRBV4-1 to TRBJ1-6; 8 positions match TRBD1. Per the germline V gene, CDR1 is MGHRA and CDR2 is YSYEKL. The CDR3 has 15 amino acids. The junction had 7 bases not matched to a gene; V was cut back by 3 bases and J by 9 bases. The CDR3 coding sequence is TGCGCCAGCAGCCACCTACAGGGGGGGAGTTCACCCCTCCACTTT. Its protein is CASSHLQGGSSPLHF.

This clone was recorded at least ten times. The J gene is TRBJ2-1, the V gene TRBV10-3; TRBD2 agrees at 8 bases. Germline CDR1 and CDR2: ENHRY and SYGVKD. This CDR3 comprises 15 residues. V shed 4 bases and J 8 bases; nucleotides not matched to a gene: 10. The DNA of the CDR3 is TGTGCCATCAGTGTCGCCAGCGGGGGACTCGATGAGCAGTTCTTC. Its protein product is CAISVASGGLDEQFF.

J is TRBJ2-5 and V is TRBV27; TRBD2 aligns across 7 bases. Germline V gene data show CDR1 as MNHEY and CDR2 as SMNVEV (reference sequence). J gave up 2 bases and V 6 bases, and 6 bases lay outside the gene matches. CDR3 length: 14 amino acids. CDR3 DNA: TGTGCCAGCAGGCGTGCTAGCGGACAAGAGACCCAGTACTTC. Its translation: CASRRASGQETQYF.

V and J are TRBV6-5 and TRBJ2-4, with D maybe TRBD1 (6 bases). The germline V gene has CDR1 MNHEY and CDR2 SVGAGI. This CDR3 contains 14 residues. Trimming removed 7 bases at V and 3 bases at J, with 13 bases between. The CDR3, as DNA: TGTGCCAGCATGGGGGCGGGTGGCAAAAACATTCAGTACTTC. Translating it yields CASMGAGGKNIQYF.

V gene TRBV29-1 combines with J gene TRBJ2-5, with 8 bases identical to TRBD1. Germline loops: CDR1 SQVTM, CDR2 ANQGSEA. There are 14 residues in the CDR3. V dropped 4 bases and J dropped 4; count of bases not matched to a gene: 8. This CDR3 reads CSVAVQGARETQYF. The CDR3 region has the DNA TGCAGCGTTGCGGTCCAGGGGGCGCGAGAGACCCAGTACTTC.

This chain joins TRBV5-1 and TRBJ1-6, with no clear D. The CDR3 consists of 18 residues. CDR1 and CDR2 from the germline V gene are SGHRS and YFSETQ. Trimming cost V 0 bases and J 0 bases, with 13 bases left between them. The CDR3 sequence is CASSLGVGGSSYNSPLHF. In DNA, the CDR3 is TGCGCCAGCAGCTTGGGGGTTGGAGGGAGCTCCTATAATTCACCCCTCCACTTT.

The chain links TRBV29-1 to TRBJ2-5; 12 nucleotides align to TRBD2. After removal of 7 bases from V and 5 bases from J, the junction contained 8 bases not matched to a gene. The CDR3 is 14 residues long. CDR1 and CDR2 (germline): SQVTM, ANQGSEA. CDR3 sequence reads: CSAASGGAGETQYF. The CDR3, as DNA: TGCAGCGCCGCTAGCGGGGGGGCCGGGGAGACCCAGTACTTC.

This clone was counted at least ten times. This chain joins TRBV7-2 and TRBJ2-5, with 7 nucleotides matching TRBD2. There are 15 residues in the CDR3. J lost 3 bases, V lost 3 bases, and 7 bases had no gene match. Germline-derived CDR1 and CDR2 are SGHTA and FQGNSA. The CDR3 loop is CASSFQASGEETQYF. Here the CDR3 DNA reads TGTGCCAGCAGCTTCCAAGCTAGCGGTGAAGAGACCCAGTACTTC.

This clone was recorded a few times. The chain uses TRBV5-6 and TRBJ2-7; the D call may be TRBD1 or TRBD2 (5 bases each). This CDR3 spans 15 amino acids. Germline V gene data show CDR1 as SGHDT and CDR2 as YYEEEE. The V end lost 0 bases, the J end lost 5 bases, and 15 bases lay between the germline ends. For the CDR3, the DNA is TGTGCCAGCAGCTTGGTCGGGACCGGAGTCCACGAGCAGTACTTC. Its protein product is CASSLVGTGVHEQYF.